This record looks at one TCR beta chain sequence and its context. Its antigen remains unidentified. Uncultured naive and memory CD4+ T cells supplied DNA for deep TCR-beta sequencing. Using immunoSEQ multiplex PCR, the repertoire was profiled, and TCRdb retains in-frame clones only, with some absent. The sample lists about 64,000 clones, roughly 93% occurring once. This specimen comes from a study of CD4 T cells in relation to SARS-CoV-2 and coronaviruses. Points from the study as a whole: Roughly 65% of donors had memory CD4+ clonotypes crossrecognizing SARS-CoV-2 and common cold coronavirus spike. According to naive versus memory sequencing, detected responses are memory recall, not newly primed.

This CDR3 spans 13 amino acids. Germline V gene lookup returns CDR1 MDHEN and CDR2 SYDVKM. Trimming left V 6 bases short and J 2 bases short, with 11 bases between. Unexposed donor CD4+ T cells date from about 2011-2018, before the COVID-19 pandemic. This TCR came from a human donor in good health. The sample taken for sequencing was naive CD4+ T cells from PBMCs. As for subset: naive CD4+ T cells isolated by negative enrichment. This chain joins TRBV28 and TRBJ2-7; D perhaps matches TRBD2 (6 bases). CDR3 DNA: TGTGCCAGCAGCGCTAGCGTAGCCTACGAGCAGTACTTC. This gives the protein CASSASVAYEQYF.